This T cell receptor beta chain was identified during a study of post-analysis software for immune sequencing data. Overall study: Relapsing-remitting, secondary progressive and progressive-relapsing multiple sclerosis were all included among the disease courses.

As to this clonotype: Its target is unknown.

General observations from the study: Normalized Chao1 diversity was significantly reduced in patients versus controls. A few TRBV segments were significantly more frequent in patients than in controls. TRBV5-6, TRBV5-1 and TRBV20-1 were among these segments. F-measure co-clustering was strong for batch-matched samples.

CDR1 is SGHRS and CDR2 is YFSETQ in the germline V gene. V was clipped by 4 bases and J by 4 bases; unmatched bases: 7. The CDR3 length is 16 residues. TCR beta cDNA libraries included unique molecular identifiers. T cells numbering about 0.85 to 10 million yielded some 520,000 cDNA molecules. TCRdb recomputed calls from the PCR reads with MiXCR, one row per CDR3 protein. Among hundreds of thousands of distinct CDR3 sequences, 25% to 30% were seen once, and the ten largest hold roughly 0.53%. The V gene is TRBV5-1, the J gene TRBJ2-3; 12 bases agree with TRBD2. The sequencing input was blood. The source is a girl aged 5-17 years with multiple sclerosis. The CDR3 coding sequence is TGCGCCAGCAGCCGCGATCTAGCGGGGGGGCCAGATACGCAGTATTTT. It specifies CASSRDLAGGPDTQYF.